This TCR beta chain originates from a study of CD8 T cells in Susac syndrome. RNA, at about 0.5 to 1 ug, was reverse transcribed with random hexamers. TCRdb re-called the immunoSEQ multiplex PCR reads through MiXCR, storing one row per CDR3 protein. The sample has about 400,000 distinct CDR3 sequences; roughly 85% are singletons. The CDR3 has 15 amino acids. V was pared by 6 bases and J by 2 bases, with 16 bases between. Sequencing was performed on CD8+ T cells from PBMCs. This chain connects TRBV12-3 or TRBV12-4 to TRBJ2-5, with D possibly matching TRBD1 (7 bases). This receptor was obtained from a human donor with multiple sclerosis. CDR3 bases: TGTGCCAGCAGGAGAGCCGCGGGACAGCAAGAGACCCAGTACTTC. Translating gives CASRRAAGQQETQYF.